Only a few counts were recorded for the clone carrying this TCR beta chain. TCRdb re-called the 5' RACE reads with MiXCR, one entry per CDR3 protein. In the table there are roughly 500,000 distinct CDR3 sequences, less than 20% of which are singletons. This record comes from a study of T cells after yellow fever vaccination. The CDR3 totals 17 residues. Germline assignment: CDR1 DFQATT and CDR2 SNEGSKA (reference sequence). V was cut by 0 bases and J by 0 bases, with 14 bases left in between. This chain uses TRBV20-1 with TRBJ2-2; perhaps TRBD2 as D (5 bases). The specimen comprised PBMCs, sampled 15 days after the yellow fever booster vaccination. The sequence was collected from a young man who received the YFV17D yellow fever vaccine. The CDR3 bases are TGCAGTGCTAGAGATCCCCGGAGAGGGACGAACACCGGGGAGCTGTTTTTT. Protein product: CSARDPRRGTNTGELFF.